The T cell receptor (beta chain) described here comes from a study of shared clonotypes between healthy human individuals. Comment on this clone: Its antigen is undetermined. This specimen includes other DNA sequences encoding the same CDR3.

Here immunoSEQ multiplex PCR was the method, and the copy in TCRdb shows in-frame clones only, minus some. The profile shows approximately 2,000,000 clones, 85% to 95% of them singletons. Study-level points and caveats: Memory subsets had estimated richness that was generally smaller than that of naive subsets.

The source is a man aged 18 to 29 in good health. Some clones in this sample may be carry-over from other donors' samples. The sequenced sample consisted of naive CD4+ T cells from PBMCs. Subset specified: CD45RA+ positively selected.

The CDR3: CASSSPGGQETQYF. Here the CDR3 DNA reads TGTGCCAGCAGCTCCCCAGGTGGCCAAGAGACCCAGTACTTC. This chain uses TRBV7-2 with TRBJ2-5; D is unclear. The CDR3 runs to 14 residues. CDR1 is SGHTA and CDR2 is FQGNSA in the germline V gene. V dropped 4 bases and J dropped 1 base, with 10 bases sitting between them.